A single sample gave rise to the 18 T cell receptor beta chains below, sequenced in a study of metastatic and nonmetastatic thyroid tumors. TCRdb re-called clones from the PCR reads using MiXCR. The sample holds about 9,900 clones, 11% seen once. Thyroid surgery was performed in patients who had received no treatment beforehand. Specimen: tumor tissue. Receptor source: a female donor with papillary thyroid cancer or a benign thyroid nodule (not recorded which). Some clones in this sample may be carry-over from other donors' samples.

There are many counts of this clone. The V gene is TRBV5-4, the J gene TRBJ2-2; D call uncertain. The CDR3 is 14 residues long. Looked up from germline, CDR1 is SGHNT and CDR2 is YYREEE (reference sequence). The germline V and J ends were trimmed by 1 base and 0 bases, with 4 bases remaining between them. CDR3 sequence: CASSLRANTGELFF. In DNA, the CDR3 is TGTGCCAGCAGCTTGCGAGCGAACACCGGGGAGCTGTTTTTT.

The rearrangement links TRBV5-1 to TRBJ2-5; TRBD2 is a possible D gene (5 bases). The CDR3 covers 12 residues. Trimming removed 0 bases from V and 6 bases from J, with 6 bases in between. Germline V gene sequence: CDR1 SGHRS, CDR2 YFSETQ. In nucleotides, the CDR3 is TGCGCCAGCAGCTTGGCCGGGAAGACCCAGTACTTC. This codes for CASSLAGKTQYF.

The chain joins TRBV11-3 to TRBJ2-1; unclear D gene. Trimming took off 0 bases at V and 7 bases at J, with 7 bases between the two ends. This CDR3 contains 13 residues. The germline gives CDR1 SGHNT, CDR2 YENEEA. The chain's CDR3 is CASSLDINNEQFF. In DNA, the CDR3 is TGTGCCAGCAGCTTAGATATCAATAATGAGCAGTTCTTC.

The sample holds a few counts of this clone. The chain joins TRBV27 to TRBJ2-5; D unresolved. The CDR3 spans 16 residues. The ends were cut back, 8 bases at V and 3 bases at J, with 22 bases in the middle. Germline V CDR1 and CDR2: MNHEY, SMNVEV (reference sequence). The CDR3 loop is CASAGEKNSWEETQYF. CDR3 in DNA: TGTGCCAGCGCCGGAGAAAAAAATAGTTGGGAAGAGACCCAGTACTTC.

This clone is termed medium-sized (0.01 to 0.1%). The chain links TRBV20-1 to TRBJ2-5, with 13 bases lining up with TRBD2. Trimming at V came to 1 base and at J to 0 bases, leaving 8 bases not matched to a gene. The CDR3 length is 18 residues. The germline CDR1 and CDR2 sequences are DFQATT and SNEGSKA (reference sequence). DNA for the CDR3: TGCAGTGCTAGAGTTGGGACTAGCGGGACCCTGTACCAAGAGACCCAGTACTTC. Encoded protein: CSARVGTSGTLYQETQYF.

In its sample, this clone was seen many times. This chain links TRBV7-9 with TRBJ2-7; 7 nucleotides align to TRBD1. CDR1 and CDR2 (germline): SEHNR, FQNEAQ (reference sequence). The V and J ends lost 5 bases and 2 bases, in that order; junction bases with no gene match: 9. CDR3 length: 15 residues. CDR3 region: CASSGTANHAYEQYF. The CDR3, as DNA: TGTGCCAGCAGCGGGACAGCGAACCATGCCTACGAGCAGTACTTC. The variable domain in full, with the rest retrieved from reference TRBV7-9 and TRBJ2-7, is DTGVSQNPRHKITKRGQNVTFRCDPISEHNRLYWYRQTLGQGPEFLTYFQNEAQLEKSRLLSDRFSAERPKGSFSTLEIQRTEQGDSAMYLCASSGTANHAYEQYFGPGTRLTVT.

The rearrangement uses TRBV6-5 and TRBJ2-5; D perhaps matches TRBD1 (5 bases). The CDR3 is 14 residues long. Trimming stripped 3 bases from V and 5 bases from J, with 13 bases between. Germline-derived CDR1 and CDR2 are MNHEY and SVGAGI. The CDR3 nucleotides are TGTGCCAGCAGTTATTGGGGCCATTGGGAGACCCAGTACTTC. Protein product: CASSYWGHWETQYF.

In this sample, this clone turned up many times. The DNA of the CDR3 is TGCAGTGCTAGAGATTGGATGAACACCGGGGAGCTGTTTTTT. Residues: CSARDWMNTGELFF. The chain links TRBV20-1 to TRBJ2-2; D remains ambiguous. This CDR3 is 14 amino acids long. Germline V gene lookup returns CDR1 DFQATT and CDR2 SNEGSKA (reference sequence). V shed 0 bases and J shed 1 base, with 6 bases lying between them.

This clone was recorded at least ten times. The CDR3 region has the DNA TGTGCCTGGAGGGGTGCGTTCGGGACTAGCGGGATCAATGAGCAGTTCTTC. Residues: CAWRGAFGTSGINEQFF. The chain couples TRBV30 to TRBJ2-1; TRBD2 matches at 13 bases. V lost 3 bases and J lost 6; bases outside the gene matches: 11. CDR3 length: 17 amino acids. Germline V gene lookup returns CDR1 GTSNPN and CDR2 SVGIG (reference sequence).

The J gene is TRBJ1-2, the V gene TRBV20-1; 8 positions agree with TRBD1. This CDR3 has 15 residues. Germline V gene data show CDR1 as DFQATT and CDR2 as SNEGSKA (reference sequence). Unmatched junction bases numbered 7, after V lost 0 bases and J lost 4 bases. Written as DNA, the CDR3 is TGCAGTGCTAGAGAGAGGACAGGGTGTAGCTATGGCTACACCTTC. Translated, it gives CSARERTGCSYGYTF.

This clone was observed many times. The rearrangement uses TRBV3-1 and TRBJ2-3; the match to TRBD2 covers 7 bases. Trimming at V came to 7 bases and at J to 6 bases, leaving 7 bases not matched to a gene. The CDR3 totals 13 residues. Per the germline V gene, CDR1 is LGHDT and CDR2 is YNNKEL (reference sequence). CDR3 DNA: TGTGCCAGCAAGATAAGCGGGACGGATACGCAGTATTTT. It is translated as CASKISGTDTQYF.

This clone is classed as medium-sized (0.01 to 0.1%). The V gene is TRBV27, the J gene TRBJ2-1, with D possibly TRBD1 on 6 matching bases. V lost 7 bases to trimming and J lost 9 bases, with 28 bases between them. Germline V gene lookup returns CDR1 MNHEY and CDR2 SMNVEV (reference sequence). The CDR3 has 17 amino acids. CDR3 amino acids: CASNPRGWTASPSEQFF. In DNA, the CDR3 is TGTGCCAGCAACCCAAGGGGGTGGACAGCGTCTCCCAGTGAGCAGTTCTTC.

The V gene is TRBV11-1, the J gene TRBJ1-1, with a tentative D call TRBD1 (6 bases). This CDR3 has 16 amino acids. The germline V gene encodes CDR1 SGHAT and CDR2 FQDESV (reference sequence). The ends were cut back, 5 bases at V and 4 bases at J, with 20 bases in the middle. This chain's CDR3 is CASSHTYRASSTEAFF. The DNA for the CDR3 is TGTGCCAGCAGCCACACATACAGGGCATCAAGCACTGAAGCTTTCTTT.

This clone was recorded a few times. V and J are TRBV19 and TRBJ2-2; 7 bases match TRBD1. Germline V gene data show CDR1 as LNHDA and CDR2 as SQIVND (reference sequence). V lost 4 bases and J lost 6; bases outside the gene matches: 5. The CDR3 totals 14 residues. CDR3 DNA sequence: TGTGCCAGTAGTAACGGTCAGGGGGCCGGGGAGCTGTTTTTT. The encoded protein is CASSNGQGAGELFF. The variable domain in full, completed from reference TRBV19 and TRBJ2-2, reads DGGITQSPKYLFRKEGQNVTLSCEQNLNHDAMYWYRQDPGQGLRLIYYSQIVNDFQKGDIAEGYSVSREKKESFPLTVTSAQKNPTAFYLCASSNGQGAGELFFGEGSRLTVL.

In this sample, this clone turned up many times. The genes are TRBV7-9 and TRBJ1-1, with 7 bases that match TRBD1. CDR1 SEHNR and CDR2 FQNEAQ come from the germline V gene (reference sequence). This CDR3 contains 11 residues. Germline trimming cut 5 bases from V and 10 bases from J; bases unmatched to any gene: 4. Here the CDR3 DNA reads TGTGCCAGCAGCCCGGGACAGCGAGCTTTCTTT. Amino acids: CASSPGQRAFF.

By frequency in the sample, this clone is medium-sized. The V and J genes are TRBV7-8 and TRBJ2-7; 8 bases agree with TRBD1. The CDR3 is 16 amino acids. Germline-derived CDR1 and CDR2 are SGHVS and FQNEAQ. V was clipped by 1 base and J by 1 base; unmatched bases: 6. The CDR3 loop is CASSLGYRGTSYEQYV. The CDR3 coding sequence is TGTGCCAGCAGCTTAGGGTACAGGGGGACATCCTACGAGCAGTACGTC.

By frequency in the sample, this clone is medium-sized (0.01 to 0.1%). CDR3 nucleotides: TGTGCCAGCAGTTCTCTAGCGGGAGGGCGTAATGAGCAGTTCTTC. This encodes CASSSLAGGRNEQFF. This rearrangement joins TRBV6-1 to TRBJ2-1; TRBD2 matches at 12 bases. This CDR3 has 15 residues. The germline V gene encodes CDR1 MNHNS and CDR2 SASEGT. The trim removed 5 bases at V and 7 bases at J, leaving 6 bases unmatched.

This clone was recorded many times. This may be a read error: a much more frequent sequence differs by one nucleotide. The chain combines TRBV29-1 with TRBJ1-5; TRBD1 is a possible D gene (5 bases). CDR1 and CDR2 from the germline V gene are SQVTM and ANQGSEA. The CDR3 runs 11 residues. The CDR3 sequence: CSVGENQPQRF. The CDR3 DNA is TGCAGCGTAGGGGAAAATCAGCCCCAGCGTTTT.